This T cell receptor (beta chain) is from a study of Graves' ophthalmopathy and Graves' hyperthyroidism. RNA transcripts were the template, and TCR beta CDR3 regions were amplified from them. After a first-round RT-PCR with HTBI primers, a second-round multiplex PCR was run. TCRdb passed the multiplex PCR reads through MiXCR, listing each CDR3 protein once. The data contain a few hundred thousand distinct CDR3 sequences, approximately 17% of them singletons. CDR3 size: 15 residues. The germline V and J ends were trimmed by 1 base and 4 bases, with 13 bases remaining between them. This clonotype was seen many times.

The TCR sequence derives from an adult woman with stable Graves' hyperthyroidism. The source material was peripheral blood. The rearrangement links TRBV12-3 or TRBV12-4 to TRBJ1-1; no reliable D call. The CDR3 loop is CASSLVGGMGTEAFF. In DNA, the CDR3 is TGTGCCAGCAGTTTAGTGGGAGGGATGGGCACTGAAGCTTTCTTT.